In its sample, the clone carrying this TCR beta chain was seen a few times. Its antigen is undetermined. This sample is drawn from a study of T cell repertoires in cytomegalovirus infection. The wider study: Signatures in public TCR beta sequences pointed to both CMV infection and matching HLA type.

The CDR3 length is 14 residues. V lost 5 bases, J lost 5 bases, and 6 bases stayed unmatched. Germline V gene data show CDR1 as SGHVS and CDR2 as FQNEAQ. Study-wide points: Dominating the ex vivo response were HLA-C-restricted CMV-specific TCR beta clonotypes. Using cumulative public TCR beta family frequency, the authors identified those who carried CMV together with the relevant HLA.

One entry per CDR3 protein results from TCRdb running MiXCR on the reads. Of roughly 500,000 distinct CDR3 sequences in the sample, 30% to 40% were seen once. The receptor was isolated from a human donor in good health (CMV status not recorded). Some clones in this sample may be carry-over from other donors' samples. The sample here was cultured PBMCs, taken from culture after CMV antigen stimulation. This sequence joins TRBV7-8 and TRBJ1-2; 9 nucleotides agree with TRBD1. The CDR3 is CASSKRDRAYGYTF. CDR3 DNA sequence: TGTGCCAGCAGCAAACGGGACAGGGCATATGGCTACACCTTC.